This T cell receptor beta chain was obtained from a study of shared clonotypes between healthy human individuals (dated by TCRdb to between 2020 and 2021). Study-level background: Three men and two women, aged 18 to 49 years, made up the cohort. For each donor, CD4 naive and CD4 memory were each given three plates, CD8 naive was given two plates, and CD8 memory was given one plate. The study deeply sequenced blood TCR repertoires of five healthy adults to estimate repertoire size and the extent of clonotype sharing between individuals. Libraries were prepared and TCR repertoires were sequenced by different laboratories using diverse techniques, in order to increase sequencing depth and limit assay-specific biases. Between about 0.94 and 8.9 billion PBMCs per donor were obtained by leukapheresis. The paper as a whole reports these results and caveats: Rarefaction of sorted-subset datasets indicated incomplete sequencing despite the large sequencing depth. Pairwise subsampling indicated that sequencing depth was expected to affect the degree of clonotype sharing among donors. Sharing across four donors was observed for around 5% of naive CD4, over 3% of naive CD8, about 2.3% of memory CD4, and less than 0.45% of memory CD8 clonotypes. Because the study included only a small number of donors, the genetic and exposure-history diversity represented was limited. Sampling was limited to blood, and TCR repertoires in tissue likely differ from TCR repertoires in blood. Compared with non-shared clonotypes, clonotypes shared by all four sorted-subset donors had higher generation probabilities. Larger estimated clonotype richness was generally found for naive subsets than for memory subsets.

Of note for this clone: It lacks a known antigen. It has no much larger one-base neighbor in the sample; base qualities were not kept.

TCR CDR3 regions were amplified from genomic DNA by multiplex PCR using the deep immunoSEQ assay. Extracted genomic DNA from each cell subset was spread evenly across all wells of several immunoSEQ 96-well plates, with each plate serving as a replicate. For sorted subsets, 200 to 250 ng of genomic DNA, equivalent to roughly 30,000 T cell genomes, went into each replicate PCR. Purified libraries were measured with a Qubit 3.0 fluorometer, size-checked on a Bioanalyzer 2100, and measured again with the KAPA Library Quantification kit. Each immunoSEQ 96-well plate was sequenced on its own single-read 150-cycle Illumina NextSeq 550 flow cell. Per the source publication's procedure: The immunoSEQ output contained only junctional sequences without quality scores, so filtering could not match that applied to full-length reads. Sequences were annotated with PyIR, a Python wrapper for IgBLAST v1.9, and V/J genes and CDR3 were assigned using IMGT germline references. Any read was removed if the V/J assignment was weak (E-value above 1e-6), the CDR3 was missing, or the read contained stop codons, out-of-frame junctions, or ambiguous translated residues. V3J clonotypes were defined as sequences sharing an identical inferred V gene, J gene, and CDR3 amino acid sequence. The percentage overlap between two repertoires was calculated by dividing the number of shared unique clonotypes by the size of the smaller repertoire. Richness of each repertoire was evaluated using RTK rarefaction, the Chao1 estimator, and Recon v2.1 estimates of unobserved clonotypes. For all TCRbeta clonotypes obtained by the gDNA method from several donors, generation probabilities were computed with OLGA. TCRdb retrieved this table from immuneACCESS and kept in-frame rearrangements only. Not all clones are present; in checked studies, unresolved V genes account for under half, and no reason is known for the remainder. D and trimming were read from the DNA, whereas the V and J calls and clone size are those reported in that table. For this sample the table gives approximately 1,500,000 clones, of which approximately 98% were detected only once. The ten top clones hold 0.4% to 0.45% of the sample.

Healthy HIV-negative adults with no recently reported acute infections or vaccinations were included as donors. All donors were Caucasian adults living in Nashville, Tennessee, USA. CD4+ T cells were enriched through magnetic negative selection, after which naive cells were positively selected on CD45RA and the remaining negative fraction served as the memory subset. After blood collection by leukapheresis, PBMCs were isolated using Ficoll-Histopaque density gradient centrifugation and then cryopreserved in the vapor phase of liquid nitrogen. Purity and quantity of every magnetically sorted T cell population were checked by analytical flow cytometry. From each sorted fraction, genomic DNA was isolated and quantified by UV absorbance on a Nanodrop 2000c. The clonotype originates from a man aged 25 to 40 in good health. Material for sequencing was naive CD4+ T cells sorted from blood. Reading the label with the study, this specimen's cell subset or site is: CD45RA+ positively selected.

CDR3 reads: CASSLGFWWLPETEGTQYF. The bases read TGTGCCAGCAGCTTGGGATTTTGGTGGCTCCCCGAGACCGAGGGTACGCAGTATTTT. The sequence joins TRBV5-5 to TRBJ2-3; perhaps TRBD2 is the D gene, with 5 bases matching. Sequences SGHKS (CDR1) and YYEKEE (CDR2) are obtained from the germline V gene (reference sequence). The CDR3 spans 19 residues, from the cysteine through the phenylalanine. Only the CDR3 region is kept as DNA, spanning 57 bases read in frame from base 1. V is pared back by 0 bases and J by 8 bases, with 28 bases lying between the germline termini. Supplemented by the reference TRBV5-5 and TRBJ2-3 proteins around the CDR3, the complete variable domain is DAGVTQSPTHLIKTRGQQVTLRCSPISGHKSVSWYQQVLGQGPQFIFQYYEKEERGRGNFPDRFSARQFPNYSSELNVNALLLGDSALYLCASSLGFWWLPETEGTQYFGPGTRLTVL.